The rows below give T cell receptor beta chains drawn from one sample of a study of CD8+CD57+ T cells in acquired aplastic anemia. TCRdb re-analysed the reads in MiXCR, keeping a single row per CDR3 protein. This table holds around 200,000 distinct CDR3 sequences, roughly 57% found once. Sequenced input: sorted CD4+, CD8+, or CD8+CD57+ T cells (not recorded which) from PBMCs. Receptors were obtained from a human donor in good health. CDR3s include the opening cysteine and the closing phenylalanine or tryptophan. D genes are given only for firm matches. Rows may omit the clone size; those that give it use once, few, many or a size class.

V: TRBV15
D: NA
size: many
J: TRBJ1-2
CDR3: CATSPSAAAGYTF
DNA: TGTGCCACCAGCCCATCGGCGGCCGCTGGCTACACCTTC

V: TRBV7-9
D: NA
size: once
J: TRBJ2-1
CDR3: CASSSYPGHLEFF
DNA: TGTGCCAGCAGCTCTTACCCGGGCCACCTGGAGTTCTTC

V: TRBV29-1
D: NA
size: NA
J: TRBJ1-2
CDR3: CSVEDPGKGYGYTF
DNA: TGCAGCGTTGAAGATCCCGGGAAAGGCTATGGCTACACCTTC

V: TRBV4-3
D: NA
size: many
J: TRBJ2-6
CDR3: CASSQDIGSGANVLTF
DNA: TGCGCCAGCAGCCAAGATATCGGGTCTGGGGCCAACGTCCTGACTTTC

V: TRBV6-5
D: NA
size: NA
J: TRBJ2-7
CDR3: CASSPNTVEQYF
DNA: TGTGCCAGCAGTCCGAACACCGTCGAGCAGTACTTC

V: TRBV12-3/TRBV12-4
D: NA
size: few
J: TRBJ1-4
CDR3: CASRTLGEKLFF
DNA: TGTGCCAGCAGGACACTCGGGGAAAAACTGTTTTTT

V: TRBV7-7
D: TRBD2
size: NA
J: TRBJ2-5
CDR3: CASSPGTRGETQYF
DNA: TGTGCTAGCAGCCCCGGGACTAGGGGAGAGACCCAGTACTTC

V: TRBV20-1
D: TRBD1
size: many
J: TRBJ2-5
CDR3: CSARARDSQETQYF
DNA: TGCAGTGCTAGAGCCCGGGACAGCCAAGAGACCCAGTACTTC

V: TRBV4-1
D: TRBD2
size: NA
J: TRBJ2-3
CDR3: CASSQEVAGDTDTQYF
DNA: TGCGCCAGCAGCCAAGAAGTAGCGGGGGACACAGATACGCAGTATTTT

V: TRBV5-1
D: NA
size: NA
J: TRBJ1-2
CDR3: CASSVASYGYTF
DNA: TGTGCCAGCAGCGTAGCCAGCTATGGCTACACCTTC

V: TRBV20-1
D: NA
size: once
J: TRBJ2-7
CDR3: CSARDTQSYEQYF
DNA: TGCAGTGCTAGAGATACCCAGAGTTACGAGCAGTACTTC

V: TRBV6-5
D: NA
size: many
J: TRBJ2-1
CDR3: CASSYLQDYNEQFF
DNA: TGTGCCAGCAGTTACTTACAGGATTACAATGAGCAGTTCTTC

V: TRBV19
D: NA
size: NA
J: TRBJ2-7
CDR3: CASKGLSYEQYF
DNA: TGTGCCAGTAAGGGCTTGTCCTACGAGCAGTACTTC

V: TRBV24-1
D: NA
size: once
J: TRBJ1-2
CDR3: CATSDERINYGYTF
DNA: TGTGCCACCAGTGATGAGCGGATTAACTATGGCTACACCTTC

V: TRBV9
D: TRBD2
size: many
J: TRBJ2-3
CDR3: CASSVDGTSGGASTDTQYF
DNA: TGTGCCAGCAGCGTAGATGGGACTAGCGGGGGGGCGAGCACAGATACGCAGTATTTT

V: TRBV2
D: NA
size: NA
J: TRBJ2-7
CDR3: CASKGGGGAFYEQYF
DNA: TGTGCCAGTAAGGGAGGTGGGGGGGCCTTTTACGAGCAGTACTTC

V: TRBV19
D: NA
size: NA
J: TRBJ2-1
CDR3: CASLGVSYNEQFF
DNA: TGTGCCAGTCTGGGGGTCTCCTACAATGAGCAGTTCTTC

V: TRBV7-2
D: NA
size: NA
J: TRBJ2-7
CDR3: CASSQTPISTYEQYF
DNA: TGTGCCAGCAGCCAAACCCCCATCTCTACCTACGAGCAGTACTTC

V: TRBV24-1
D: NA
size: NA
J: TRBJ2-1
CDR3: CATSDHPGAESPYNEQFF
DNA: TGTGCCACCAGTGACCACCCTGGAGCGGAAAGCCCCTACAATGAGCAGTTCTTC

V: TRBV19
D: TRBD2
size: NA
J: TRBJ2-1
CDR3: CASCPGGDNEQFF
DNA: TGTGCCAGCTGCCCCGGGGGGGACAATGAGCAGTTCTTC

V: TRBV20-1
D: NA
size: many
J: TRBJ2-5
CDR3: CSARDGHSLKETQYF
DNA: TGCAGTGCTAGAGATGGCCACAGCCTAAAAGAGACCCAGTACTTC

V: TRBV6-6
D: NA
size: many
J: TRBJ2-7
CDR3: CASSSMGVGPGDEQYF
DNA: TGTGCCAGCAGTTCGATGGGGGTCGGCCCTGGCGACGAGCAGTACTTC

V: TRBV6-5
D: NA
size: NA
J: TRBJ1-6
CDR3: CASSYFQGRSSPLHF
DNA: TGTGCCAGCAGTTACTTTCAGGGACGTAGTTCACCCCTCCACTTT

V: TRBV6-5
D: NA
size: many
J: TRBJ2-1
CDR3: CASSYGVRTQYNEQFF
DNA: TGTGCCAGCAGTTACGGGGTCCGGACCCAGTACAATGAGCAGTTCTTC

V: TRBV27
D: NA
size: many
J: TRBJ2-7
CDR3: CASSLGSTYEQYF
DNA: TGTGCCAGCAGTTTGGGCAGCACCTACGAGCAGTACTTC

V: TRBV29-1
D: TRBD1
size: NA
J: TRBJ1-1
CDR3: CSLRQGNEAFF
DNA: TGCAGCCTCCGACAGGGGAATGAAGCTTTCTTT

V: TRBV5-8
D: TRBD2
size: many
J: TRBJ2-1
CDR3: CASSLGVSGGYNEQFF
DNA: TGTGCCAGCAGCCTCGGAGTTAGCGGGGGATACAATGAGCAGTTCTTC

V: TRBV19
D: TRBD1
size: NA
J: TRBJ1-5
CDR3: CASSVGTGPHQPQHF
DNA: TGTGCCAGTAGTGTAGGGACAGGCCCGCATCAGCCCCAGCATTTT

V: TRBV7-6
D: NA
size: few
J: TRBJ2-7
CDR3: CASSFSPGSDEQYF
DNA: TGTGCCAGCAGCTTTTCTCCAGGGTCGGACGAGCAGTACTTC

V: TRBV2
D: TRBD2
size: NA
J: TRBJ2-7
CDR3: CASSAGTIYEQYF
DNA: TGTGCCAGCAGTGCCGGGACTATCTACGAGCAGTACTTC

V: TRBV20-1
D: TRBD2
size: NA
J: TRBJ2-3
CDR3: CSARLAGGDKSSTDTQYF
DNA: TGCAGTGCTAGACTAGCGGGAGGTGACAAATCTAGCACAGATACGCAGTATTTT

V: TRBV10-1
D: NA
size: NA
J: TRBJ2-2
CDR3: CASSVMRTGELFF
DNA: TGCGCCAGCAGTGTAATGCGGACCGGGGAGCTGTTTTTT

V: TRBV7-8
D: NA
size: NA
J: TRBJ1-5
CDR3: CASSPEGGRDQPQHF
DNA: TGTGCCAGCAGCCCAGAGGGGGGGCGCGATCAGCCCCAGCATTTT

V: TRBV5-1
D: NA
size: NA
J: TRBJ1-1
CDR3: CASSFKGSDTEAFF
DNA: TGCGCCAGCAGCTTTAAGGGGTCAGACACTGAAGCTTTCTTT

V: TRBV5-1
D: NA
size: NA
J: TRBJ1-1
CDR3: CASGWRGGTEAFF
DNA: TGCGCCAGCGGGTGGAGGGGAGGGACTGAAGCTTTCTTT

V: TRBV7-3
D: TRBD2
size: NA
J: TRBJ2-5
CDR3: CASRPPSGRGGKETQYF
DNA: TGTGCCAGCAGACCACCCTCGGGGCGGGGGGGGAAAGAGACCCAGTACTTC

V: TRBV20-1
D: NA
size: many
J: TRBJ2-7
CDR3: CSATHPGTTYEQYF
DNA: TGCAGTGCAACCCACCCGGGCACAACCTACGAGCAGTACTTC

V: TRBV5-1
D: TRBD1
size: NA
J: TRBJ1-1
CDR3: CASSLDRGREAFF
DNA: TGCGCCAGCAGCTTGGACAGGGGCAGGGAGGCTTTCTTT

V: TRBV6-1
D: NA
size: NA
J: TRBJ1-2
CDR3: CASSGSASGYTF
DNA: TGTGCCAGCAGTGGCTCTGCGAGCGGGTACACCTTC

V: TRBV5-6
D: NA
size: few
J: TRBJ1-1
CDR3: CASSLAGSNTEAFF
DNA: TGTGCCAGCAGCTTGGCCGGTTCGAACACTGAAGCTTTCTTT

V: TRBV7-8
D: NA
size: NA
J: TRBJ1-4
CDR3: CASSLETGTAPEKLFF
DNA: TGTGCCAGCAGCTTAGAGACCGGGACGGCTCCTGAAAAACTGTTTTTT

V: TRBV5-1
D: NA
size: few
J: TRBJ1-1
CDR3: CASSIDGTEAFF
DNA: TGCGCCAGCAGCATCGACGGAACTGAAGCTTTCTTT

V: TRBV7-6
D: NA
size: NA
J: TRBJ2-3
CDR3: CASSRSGTDTQYF
DNA: TGTGCCAGCAGCCGCTCAGGCACAGATACGCAGTATTTT